This T cell receptor beta chain was documented in a study of neurological immune-mediated disorders. Study-level background: The 35 or so patients with multiple sclerosis comprised roughly 30 relapsing-remitting cases and 3 secondary progressive cases.

In germline, CDR1 is SGHDT, CDR2 YYEEEE. CDR3 length: 12 amino acids. Germline trimming cut 4 bases from V and 15 bases from J; bases unmatched to any gene: 5. Template-switch 5'RACE cDNA synthesis added a 10-nucleotide unique molecular identifier. TCRdb processed the 5' RACE reads anew with MiXCR; each CDR3 protein has one entry. The data hold 50,000 to 70,000 distinct CDR3 sequences, with roughly 4.8% observed a single time. This chain joins TRBV5-6 and TRBJ2-3, with TRBD2 identical over 13 bases. The sequenced material came from PBMCs. The receptor comes from a man aged 25 to 40 with multiple sclerosis. DNA for the CDR3: TGTGCCAGCAGCATGGGACTAGCGGGGAACTATTTT. Its protein product is CASSMGLAGNYF.